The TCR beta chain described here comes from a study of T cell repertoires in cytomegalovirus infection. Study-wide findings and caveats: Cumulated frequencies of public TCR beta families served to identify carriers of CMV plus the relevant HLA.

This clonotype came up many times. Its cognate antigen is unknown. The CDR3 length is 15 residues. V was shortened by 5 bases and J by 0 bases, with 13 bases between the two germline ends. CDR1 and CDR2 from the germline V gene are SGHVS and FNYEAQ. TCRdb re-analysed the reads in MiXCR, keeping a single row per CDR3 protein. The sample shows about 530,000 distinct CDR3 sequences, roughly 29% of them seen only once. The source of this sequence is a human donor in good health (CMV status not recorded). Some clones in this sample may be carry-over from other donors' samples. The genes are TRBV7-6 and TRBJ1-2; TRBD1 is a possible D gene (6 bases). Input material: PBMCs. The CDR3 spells CASSPPRGPNYGYTF. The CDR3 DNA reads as TGTGCCAGCAGCCCCCCACGGGGGCCTAACTATGGCTACACCTTC.